A selection of T cell receptor beta chains follows, all from one sample in a study of T cells in Graves' hyperthyroidism and ophthalmopathy. TCRdb recomputed calls from the multiplex PCR reads with MiXCR, one row per CDR3 protein. This sample has 500,000 to 700,000 distinct CDR3 sequences, with roughly 17% found just once. Sequences were obtained from blood. These TCRs come from a woman aged 18-29 years with Graves' hyperthyroidism. Each CDR3 is given with its conserved first and last residue. The order of the fields is J gene, V gene, CDR3 protein.

TRBJ1-2,TRBV11-2,CASSQSVSNYGYTF
TRBJ2-1,TRBV28,CASSRLAEQFF
TRBJ2-3,TRBV28,CASSGMKEGYSTDTQYF
TRBJ2-1,TRBV12-3/TRBV12-4,CASSLSWGDNEQFF
TRBJ2-7,TRBV12-3/TRBV12-4,CASSPGQVDEQYF
TRBJ2-2,TRBV6-2/TRBV6-3,CASSQGHRAVGELFF
TRBJ2-1,TRBV18,CASSPNPLAGPSYNEQFF
TRBJ2-5,TRBV4-1,CASSQGQGIETQYF
TRBJ1-2,TRBV9,CASSPEDGSHYGYTF
TRBJ1-6,TRBV27,CASSFLQSSYNSPLHF
TRBJ2-4,TRBV10-3,CASSYLSFGTGGEGQYF
TRBJ2-2,TRBV12-3/TRBV12-4,CACWGDGASNTGELFF
TRBJ1-5,TRBV12-3/TRBV12-4,CASSSWTGGYSNQPQHF
TRBJ2-7,TRBV15,CATSRPGGLNEQYF
TRBJ2-1,TRBV13,CASSPSAWTSGGGYNEQFF
TRBJ2-1,TRBV10-3,CAISDAGIREANEQFF
TRBJ1-2,TRBV18,CASSPPYGYTNYGYTF
TRBJ2-5,TRBV9,CASLYGQETQYF
TRBJ2-5,TRBV5-1,CASSLRFDSSLHSKETQYF
TRBJ2-6,TRBV2,CASSSPRDRSGANVLTF
TRBJ2-5,TRBV3-1,CASTLTGRQETQYF
TRBJ1-2,TRBV9,CASSKGILGYTF
TRBJ2-1,TRBV28,CASSLGQQRQFF
TRBJ2-2,TRBV20-1,CSARMWPSGLAGELFF
TRBJ2-2,TRBV11-1,CASSFLRGGTGELFF
TRBJ1-5,TRBV7-2,CASSLRGAPQHF
TRBJ2-4,TRBV6-2/TRBV6-3,CASSYINLGGSNIQYF
TRBJ1-2,TRBV6-1,CASSPGQFNYGYTF
TRBJ1-1,TRBV13,CASSPGRERGVNTEAFF
TRBJ2-2,TRBV5-1,CASSLAGGVTNTGELFF
TRBJ2-7,TRBV5-1,CASTPLQGSYEQYF
TRBJ2-3,TRBV6-2/TRBV6-3,CASSGGGSGDTQYF
TRBJ2-7,TRBV6-2/TRBV6-3,CASSYGLAGGWDSYEQYF
TRBJ2-2,TRBV4-1,CASSQWGRDGGELFF
TRBJ2-1,TRBV10-3,CAITERLAGVDEQFF
TRBJ1-1,TRBV25-1,CASSESGANTEAFF
TRBJ2-1,TRBV7-8,CASSLGDRVYEQFF